This T cell receptor (beta chain) came from a study of cytomegalovirus exposure and HLA in healthy donors. The study's findings and limits: It was only CMV serostatus that was available as immune exposure information.

The PCR was carried out with 60 Vbeta primers and 13 Jbeta primers. TCRdb keeps only in-frame clones here, not all; method: immunoSEQ multiplex PCR. The sample carries about 120,000 clones, 70% to 80% recorded once. V was trimmed by 8 bases and J by 7 bases, leaving 15 bases between them. Germline V CDR1 and CDR2: MNHNY, SVGAGI (reference sequence). The CDR3 runs 14 residues. Notes on this clone: Its antigen is currently unknown.

Sequenced: PBMCs. The chain couples TRBV6-6 to TRBJ1-6; possible D gene TRBD1, 6 bases. This sequence was found in a human donor in good health. CDR3 bases: TGTGCCAGCCGACAGGCGGGTGGCAATTCACCCCTCCACTTT. Amino acid sequence: CASRQAGGNSPLHF.